Sequencing of this T cell receptor (beta chain) was carried out in a study of T cells in Graves' hyperthyroidism and ophthalmopathy. Overall study context: Specimen type is peripheral blood, collected at initial diagnosis prior to any treatment.

A word on this clonotype: Antigen specificity is unknown. Just one base apart from a much larger clone, this may be a read error.

Study observations and caveats: Classification by a 13 V-J model distinguished ophthalmopathy from stable hyperthyroidism.

Amplification of TCR beta CDR3 regions used RNA as the template. Primed by the HTBI set, a first-round RT-PCR was run on the TCR CDR3. Each CDR3 protein is one row after TCRdb ran MiXCR on the multiplex PCR reads. The sample comprises roughly 350,000 distinct CDR3 sequences, roughly 15% of which are singletons, and around 20% rests with the top ten. The CDR3 runs 13 residues. CDR1 and CDR2 (germline): SGHRS, YFSETQ. A Clinical Activity Score of at least 3, a NOSPECS grade of at least 4 and a duration under 3 months were recorded in the ophthalmopathy patients. Each diagnosis was grounded in clinical symptoms, serum thyroxine and TRAb, thyroid ultrasound, and orbital computed tomography.

The sample comprised blood. This rearrangement joins TRBV5-1 to TRBJ1-1; 10 bases line up with TRBD1. This receptor was identified in a young woman with Graves' ophthalmopathy. The CDR3 sequence: CAISLEGQGFAFF. CDR3 nucleotides: TGCGCCATCAGCTTGGAGGGACAGGGGTTTGCTTTCTTT.